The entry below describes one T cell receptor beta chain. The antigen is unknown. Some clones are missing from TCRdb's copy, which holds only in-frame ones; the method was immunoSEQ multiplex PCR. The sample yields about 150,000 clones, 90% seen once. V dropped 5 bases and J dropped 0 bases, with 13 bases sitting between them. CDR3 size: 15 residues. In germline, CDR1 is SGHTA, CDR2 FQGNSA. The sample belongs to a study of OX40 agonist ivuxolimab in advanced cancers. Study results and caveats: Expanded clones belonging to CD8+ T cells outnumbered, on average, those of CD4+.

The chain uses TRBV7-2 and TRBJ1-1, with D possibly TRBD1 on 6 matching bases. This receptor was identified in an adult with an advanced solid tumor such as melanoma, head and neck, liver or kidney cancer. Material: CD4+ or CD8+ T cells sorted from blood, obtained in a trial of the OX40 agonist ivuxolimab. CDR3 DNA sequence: TGTGCCAGCAGCGTCGTAGGACAGATGAACACTGAAGCTTTCTTT. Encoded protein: CASSVVGQMNTEAFF.